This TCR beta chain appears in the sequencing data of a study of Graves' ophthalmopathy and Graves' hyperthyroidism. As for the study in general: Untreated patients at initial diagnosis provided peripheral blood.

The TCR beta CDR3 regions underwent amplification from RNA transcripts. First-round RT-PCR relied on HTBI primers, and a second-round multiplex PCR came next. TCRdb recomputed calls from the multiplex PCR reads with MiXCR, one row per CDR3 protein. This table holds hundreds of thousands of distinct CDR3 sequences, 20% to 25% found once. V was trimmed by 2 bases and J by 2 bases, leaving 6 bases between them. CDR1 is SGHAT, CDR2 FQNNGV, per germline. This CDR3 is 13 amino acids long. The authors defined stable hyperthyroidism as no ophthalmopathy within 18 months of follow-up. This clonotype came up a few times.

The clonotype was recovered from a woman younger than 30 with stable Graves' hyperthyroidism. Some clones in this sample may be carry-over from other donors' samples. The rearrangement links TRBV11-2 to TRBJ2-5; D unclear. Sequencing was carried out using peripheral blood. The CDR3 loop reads CASSLFRQETQYF. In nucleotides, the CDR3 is TGTGCCAGCAGCTTATTTAGGCAAGAGACCCAGTACTTC. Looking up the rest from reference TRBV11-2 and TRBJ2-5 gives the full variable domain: EAGVAQSPRYKIIEKRQSVAFWCNPISGHATLYWYQQILGQGPKLLIQFQNNGVVDDSQLPKDRFSAERLKGVDSTLKIQPAKLEDSAVYLCASSLFRQETQYFGPGTRLLVL.